Below are 9 T cell receptor beta chains sequenced from a single sample in a study of blood T cells in healthy people across ages. With a J-beta primer mix and a sample-barcoded 5' primer, a second PCR ran about 7 to 12 cycles. One entry per CDR3 protein results from TCRdb running MiXCR on the 5' RACE reads. Here the sample spans fewer than 750,000 distinct CDR3 sequences, under 65% being singletons. The specimen was blood. The receptors come from a woman aged 80 or over in good health.

J is TRBJ1-2 and V is TRBV5-1; D unclear. The CDR3 consists of 12 residues. V was shortened by 1 base and J by 5 bases, with 6 bases between the two germline ends. Germline V gives CDR1 SGHRS, CDR2 YFSETQ. The CDR3 DNA reads TGCGCCAGCAGCTTGATTCCTTATGGCTACACCTTC. Its protein is CASSLIPYGYTF.

The table lists this clonotype with a few counts. The chain employs TRBV5-1 and TRBJ2-1, with D possibly TRBD2 on 5 matching bases. The ends were cut back, 4 bases at V and 10 bases at J, with 18 bases in the middle. This CDR3 spans 14 amino acids. Germline assignment: CDR1 SGHRS and CDR2 YFSETQ. The CDR3 DNA reads TGCGCCAGCAGCGTCCTAGCTCTGATGGGAGAGCAGTTCTTC. Its protein is CASSVLALMGEQFF.

This chain uses TRBV29-1 with TRBJ1-5, with D hard to call. Germline CDR1 SQVTM, CDR2 ANQGSEA. The ends were cut back, 4 bases at V and 5 bases at J, with 9 bases in the middle. CDR3 length equals 12 residues. CDR3 sequence (DNA): TGCAGCGTTGGTTCAGGAGATCAGCCCCAGCATTTT. Encoded protein: CSVGSGDQPQHF. Drawing the rest from reference TRBV29-1 and TRBJ1-5, the complete variable domain is SAVISQKPSRDICQRGTSLTIQCQVDSQVTMMFWYRQQPGQSLTLIATANQGSEATYESGFVIDKFPISRPNLTFSTLTVSNMSPEDSSIYLCSVGSGDQPQHFGDGTRLSIL.

The chain has TRBV7-6 and TRBJ2-1; D gene unclear. The germline V and J ends were trimmed by 2 bases and 2 bases, with 19 bases remaining between them. Germline loops: CDR1 SGHVS, CDR2 FNYEAQ. The CDR3 runs to 18 residues. CDR3 bases: TGTGCCAGCAGCTTAATGCCGAGTCGACGCCAGGCCTACAATGAGCAGTTCTTC. Translating gives CASSLMPSRRQAYNEQFF.

This clonotype has a handful of counts. V and J are TRBV28 and TRBJ2-2; D ambiguous. V lost 6 bases to trimming and J lost 1 base, with 15 bases between them. This CDR3 is built from 16 residues. Germline V gene lookup returns CDR1 MDHEN and CDR2 SYDVKM. The chain's CDR3 is CASSPTGGWNTGELFF. CDR3 nucleotides: TGTGCCAGCAGCCCTACTGGCGGCTGGAACACCGGGGAGCTGTTTTTT.

The rearrangement links TRBV15 to TRBJ1-4; maybe TRBD1 (5 bases). With 5 bases removed from V and 0 bases from J, the gap between germline ends came to 25 bases. Germline V gene sequence: CDR1 LNHNV, CDR2 YYDKDF (reference sequence). There are 20 residues in the CDR3. CDR3 sequence (DNA): TGTGCCACCAGCCGAGCTCGGATTTGGGGGAGTTCGGCAACTAATGAAAAACTGTTTTTT. Its protein product is CATSRARIWGSSATNEKLFF. The full variable domain, completed using reference TRBV15 and TRBJ1-4, is DAMVIQNPRYQVTQFGKPVTLSCSQTLNHNVMYWYQQKSSQAPKLLFHYYDKDFNNEADTPDNFQSRRPNTSFCFLDIRSPGLGDTAMYLCATSRARIWGSSATNEKLFFGSGTQLSVL.

The rearrangement links TRBV20-1 to TRBJ1-2, with 9 nucleotides matching TRBD1. The CDR3 covers 16 residues. Germline V gene sequence: CDR1 DFQATT, CDR2 SNEGSKA (reference sequence). V lost 2 bases, J lost 4 bases, and 11 bases stayed unmatched. CDR3 amino acids: CSARPPGQGASYGYTF. In DNA form, the CDR3 reads TGCAGTGCTAGACCCCCGGGACAGGGTGCTTCCTATGGCTACACCTTC.

Only a few counts were recorded for this clonotype. J is TRBJ1-1 and V is TRBV5-1; D possibly corresponds to TRBD1 (6 bases). Between the trimmed V and J ends, which lost 3 bases and 4 bases, there was a span of 22 bases. Germline CDR1 is SGHRS and CDR2 is YFSETQ. CDR3 length: 17 residues. CDR3 in amino acids: CASSSPGTPLSATEAFF. CDR3 bases: TGCGCCAGCAGCTCACCCGGGACACCCCTTTCGGCCACTGAAGCTTTCTTT.

In the case of this clonotype: This may arise from a read error, as a much more abundant clone is one base away. V and J are TRBV29-1 and TRBJ2-7, with D perhaps TRBD2 (5 bases). Trimming removed 6 bases from V and 7 bases from J, with 13 bases in between. This CDR3 spans 11 amino acids. Germline CDR1 and CDR2: SQVTM and ANQGSEA. CDR3 region: CSVRDYNEQYF. The DNA for the CDR3 is TGCAGCGTGCGCGACTACAATGAGCAGTACTTC.